These 21 T cell receptor beta chains originate from one sample sequenced in a study of identical twins' blood T cells. From the 5' RACE reads, TCRdb called clonotypes with MiXCR, one entry per CDR3 protein. The table records a few hundred thousand distinct CDR3 sequences, roughly 30% of them present only once. Sequences were obtained from PBMCs. These TCRs come from a woman aged 18-49 years in good health.

The rearrangement uses TRBV11-2 and TRBJ2-3, with D tentatively TRBD2 (6 bases). Trimming left V 5 bases short and J 2 bases short, with 17 bases between. Per the germline V gene, CDR1 is SGHAT and CDR2 is FQNNGV. This CDR3 comprises 16 residues. This chain's CDR3 is CASSPVRGINTDTQYF. The CDR3 DNA reads as TGTGCCAGCAGCCCTGTCCGGGGGATTAACACAGATACGCAGTATTTT.

V gene TRBV6-2 or TRBV6-3 combines with J gene TRBJ2-7, with D possibly TRBD1 on 5 matching bases. The CDR3 has 13 residues. The V gene's germline CDR1 is MNHEY and CDR2 SVGEGT. V was clipped by 10 bases and J by 5 bases, with 18 bases between them. The CDR3 DNA is TGTGCCACCGTCTACAGGCCTCGGGACGAGCAGTACTTC. Amino acid sequence: CATVYRPRDEQYF.

J is TRBJ1-2 and V is TRBV6-6; D possibly corresponds to TRBD1 (6 bases). V was pared by 5 bases and J by 5 bases, with 12 bases between. Germline assignment: CDR1 MNHNY and CDR2 SVGAGI (reference sequence). This CDR3 region has 13 residues. CDR3 sequence: CASSHRTGYGYTF. The CDR3 nucleotides are TGTGCCAGCAGTCACCGTACAGGGTATGGCTACACCTTC.

This clonotype came up many times. The chain recombines TRBV12-3 or TRBV12-4 with TRBJ2-3; a weak D match, TRBD2 (5 bases). With 2 bases removed from V and 6 bases from J, the gap between germline ends came to 18 bases. The CDR3 loop spans 16 amino acids. The CDR3, as DNA: TGTGCCAGCAGTTTAATGGACTCTCCCCACAGTGATACGCAGTATTTT. Its translation is CASSLMDSPHSDTQYF.

The J gene is TRBJ2-1, the V gene TRBV20-1; perhaps D is TRBD1 or TRBD2 (5 bases each). Trimming took 0 bases from V and 0 from J, leaving 15 bases between them. The CDR3 extends over 17 amino acids. Germline V gene sequence: CDR1 DFQATT, CDR2 SNEGSKA (reference sequence). The chain's CDR3 is CSARDLGTMSSYNEQFF. Here the CDR3 DNA reads TGCAGTGCTAGAGATTTGGGGACCATGAGCTCCTACAATGAGCAGTTCTTC.

The chain couples TRBV24-1 to TRBJ2-1, with 10 positions matching TRBD2. V shed 5 bases and J 8 bases; nucleotides not matched to a gene: 5. The length of the CDR3 is 14 residues. Per the germline V gene, CDR1 is KGHDR and CDR2 is SFDVKD. The CDR3 DNA follows: TGTGCCACCAGTGCAAGCGGGAGGGCGGATGAGCAGTTCTTC. Its translation is CATSASGRADEQFF.

The chain is built from TRBV5-6 and TRBJ2-2; D gene uncertain. V gave up 0 bases and J gave up 8 bases, with 8 bases separating them. Germline CDR1 and CDR2: SGHDT and YYEEEE. The CDR3 runs 13 residues. CDR3 bases: TGTGCCAGCAGCTTGGCCATCCGAGGGGAGCTGTTTTTT. It encodes CASSLAIRGELFF.

Many counts were recorded for this clonotype. This sequence joins TRBV6-2 or TRBV6-3 and TRBJ2-7, with D uncertain. CDR1 is MNHEY, CDR2 SVGEGT, per germline. The CDR3 is 12 residues long. V was pared by 4 bases and J by 4 bases, with 8 bases between. CDR3 loop: CASSSDTYEQYF. Here the CDR3 DNA reads TGTGCCAGCAGTTCCGACACTTACGAGCAGTACTTC.

V and J are TRBV6-1 and TRBJ1-5; D might be TRBD1 (6 bases). Trimming left V 4 bases short and J 7 bases short, with 14 bases between. In germline, CDR1 is MNHNS, CDR2 SASEGT. The CDR3 spans 14 residues. The DNA of the CDR3 is TGTGCCAGCAGTGTACAGGGTGGGTGGCAGCCCCAGCATTTT. Amino acid sequence: CASSVQGGWQPQHF.

This clonotype was picked up many times. The chain uses TRBV5-1 and TRBJ1-1; 7 nucleotides match TRBD1. V dropped 4 bases and J dropped 4; count of bases not matched to a gene: 4. The CDR3 has 13 residues. Germline CDR1 is SGHRS and CDR2 is YFSETQ. CDR3 amino acids: CASSRQGSTEAFF. For the CDR3, the DNA is TGCGCCAGCAGCAGACAGGGTAGCACTGAAGCTTTCTTT.

This clonotype was counted only a few times. The rearrangement joins TRBV5-6 to TRBJ1-4; D uncertain. The CDR3 extends over 13 amino acids. Looked up from germline, CDR1 is SGHDT and CDR2 is YYEEEE. The V and J ends lost 1 base and 11 bases respectively, with 12 bases between them. The CDR3 loop reads CASSLRSGWKLFF. CDR3 nucleotides: TGTGCCAGCAGCTTGAGGTCTGGGTGGAAACTGTTTTTT.

This clonotype has a handful of counts. The CDR3 nucleotides read TGTGCCAGCAGCCAATGGTCGGCCGCCTACAATGAGCAGTTCTTC. This codes for CASSQWSAAYNEQFF. This chain joins TRBV3-1 and TRBJ2-1; the D is unclear. V lost 2 bases and J 2 bases, leaving 10 bases between the germline ends. Germline loops: CDR1 LGHDT, CDR2 YNNKEL (reference sequence). This CDR3 contains 15 residues.

The J gene is TRBJ1-3, the V gene TRBV6-1; 8 bases line up with TRBD1. The CDR3 contains 14 residues. Trimming removed 11 bases from V and 0 bases from J; junction bases left unmatched: 6. Germline V gives CDR1 MNHNS, CDR2 SASEGT. The CDR3 is CASETGGSGNTIYF. The CDR3 nucleotides read TGTGCCTCTGAAACAGGGGGCTCTGGAAACACCATATATTTT.

The gene calls are TRBV20-1 and TRBJ2-3; 11 nucleotides agree with TRBD2. The CDR3 sequence is 14 residues long. Germline values: CDR1 DFQATT, CDR2 SNEGSKA (reference sequence). V gave up 6 bases and J gave up 7 bases; unmatched junction bases: 9. CDR3 in amino acids: CSASLAGVENTQYF. CDR3 sequence (DNA): TGCAGTGCGTCACTAGCGGGAGTCGAAAATACGCAGTATTTT.

This chain connects TRBV4-3 to TRBJ1-1; 8 nucleotides match TRBD1. Germline trimming cut 0 bases from V and 3 bases from J; bases unmatched to any gene: 3. The V gene's germline CDR1 is LGHNA and CDR2 YSLEER. The CDR3 runs to 15 residues. The CDR3 is CASSQEDREDTEAFF. CDR3 DNA sequence: TGCGCCAGCAGCCAAGAGGACAGGGAGGACACTGAAGCTTTCTTT.

Notes on this clonotype: A junction end diverges from the germline sequence, so it may reflect a read error. The CDR3: CAGSYSDGSYEQYF. The DNA for the CDR3 is TGTGCCGGCAGTTACTCTGACGGGTCCTACGAGCAGTACTTC. The rearrangement joins TRBV6-6 to TRBJ2-7; D is uncertain. The length of the CDR3 is 14 residues. CDR1 and CDR2 from the germline V gene are MNHNY and SVGAGI (reference sequence).

This clonotype was picked up a small number of times. V usage is TRBV7-8 and J usage is TRBJ1-5; D is possibly TRBD1 (6 bases). This CDR3 has 16 amino acids. The V end was cut by 6 bases, the J end by 3 bases, with 18 bases between. Germline V lookup: CDR1 SGHVS, CDR2 FQNEAQ. CDR3 DNA sequence: TGTGCCAGCAGGGGATGGGGGACACGGGACAATCAGCCCCAGCATTTT. Protein sequence: CASRGWGTRDNQPQHF.

The chain carries TRBV2 and TRBJ1-6; 9 bases are a match to TRBD1. Per the germline V gene, CDR1 is SNHLY and CDR2 is FYNNEI. The CDR3 has 15 residues. V lost 4 bases to trimming and J lost 5 bases; unmatched junction nucleotides: 3. CDR3 loop: CASSVRDRDNSPLHF. CDR3 DNA sequence: TGTGCCAGCAGTGTCCGGGACAGGGATAATTCACCCCTCCACTTT.

This clonotype was found a few times. V is TRBV7-9 and J is TRBJ2-1; 7 nucleotides match TRBD1. Germline lookup yields CDR1 SEHNR and CDR2 FQNEAQ (reference sequence). This CDR3 is built from 16 residues. V lost 5 bases, J lost 4 bases, and 11 bases stayed unmatched. In nucleotides, the CDR3 is TGTGCCAGCAGCCCCAGGGACAGCAAAAAGTACAATGAGCAGTTCTTC. It translates to CASSPRDSKKYNEQFF.

This chain connects TRBV20-1 to TRBJ1-3; D perhaps matches TRBD1 (5 bases). Trimming removed 7 bases from V and 8 bases from J, with 15 bases in between. Germline V lookup: CDR1 DFQATT, CDR2 SNEGSKA (reference sequence). CDR3 length equals 12 residues. CDR3 protein: CSVGGFGDTIYF. Written as DNA, the CDR3 is TGCAGTGTCGGGGGTTTTGGGGACACCATATATTTT.

V gene TRBV5-1 combines with J gene TRBJ2-2, with a tentative D call TRBD2 (6 bases). The CDR3 has 15 amino acids. Trimming shortened V by 4 bases and J by 0 bases, and 10 bases separated the two germline ends. CDR1 and CDR2 from the germline V gene are SGHRS and YFSETQ. The CDR3 loop reads CASSMDYTNTGELFF. In nucleotides, the CDR3 is TGCGCCAGCAGCATGGACTATACGAACACCGGGGAGCTGTTTTTT.